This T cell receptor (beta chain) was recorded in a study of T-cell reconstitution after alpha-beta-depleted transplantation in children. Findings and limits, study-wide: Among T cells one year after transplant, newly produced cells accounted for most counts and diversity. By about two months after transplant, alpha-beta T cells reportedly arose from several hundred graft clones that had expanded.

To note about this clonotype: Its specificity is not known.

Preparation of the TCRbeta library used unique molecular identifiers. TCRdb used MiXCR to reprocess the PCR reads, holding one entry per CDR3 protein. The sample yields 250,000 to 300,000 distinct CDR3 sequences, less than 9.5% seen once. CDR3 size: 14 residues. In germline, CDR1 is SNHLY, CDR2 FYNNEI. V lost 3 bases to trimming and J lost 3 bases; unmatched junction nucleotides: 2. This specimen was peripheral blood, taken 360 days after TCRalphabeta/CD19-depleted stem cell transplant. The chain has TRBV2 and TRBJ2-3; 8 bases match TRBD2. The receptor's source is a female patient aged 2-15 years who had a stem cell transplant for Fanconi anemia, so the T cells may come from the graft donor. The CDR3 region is CASSDTGGTDTQYF. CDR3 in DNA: TGTGCCAGCAGTGACACGGGGGGGACAGATACGCAGTATTTT.